The rows below give T cell receptor beta chains drawn from one sample of a study of Graves' ophthalmopathy and Graves' hyperthyroidism. TCRdb analysed the multiplex PCR reads with MiXCR anew, one entry per CDR3 protein. The sample includes under 250,000 distinct CDR3 sequences, 20% to 25% of them seen just once. Sequencing was done on a sample of peripheral blood. The receptor set was obtained from a woman between 50 and 59 years old with Graves' ophthalmopathy. Both conserved end residues are part of each CDR3. A D gene is named only where the DNA matches it firmly. The size field is filled for only some rows; it gives once, few, many or a size class.

>-|TRBV6-1|TRBD1|TRBJ2-7
CASRAPGQGNEQYF
TGTGCCAGCAGGGCACCGGGACAGGGGAACGAGCAGTACTTC
>many|TRBV27|-|TRBJ1-5
CASSPRQFTQPQHF
TGTGCCAGCAGTCCGCGACAATTCACTCAGCCCCAGCATTTT
>many|TRBV5-5|-|TRBJ1-2
CASRPEGGVGNYGYTF
TGTGCCAGCAGGCCCGAGGGAGGCGTTGGTAACTATGGCTACACCTTC
>many|TRBV20-1|TRBD1|TRBJ1-5
CSATGQGANQPQHF
TGCAGTGCTACGGGACAGGGGGCCAATCAGCCCCAGCATTTT
>few|TRBV6-5|-|TRBJ1-3
CASSFESGSGNTIYF
TGTGCCAGCAGTTTCGAGTCCGGGTCTGGAAACACCATATATTTT
>-|TRBV6-1|TRBD1|TRBJ1-2
CASTFRTGDYGYTF
TGTGCCAGCACCTTCCGGACAGGGGACTATGGCTACACCTTC
>many|TRBV12-3/TRBV12-4|-|TRBJ1-1
CASSDGGRIGTEAFF
TGTGCCAGCAGTGACGGAGGAAGGATAGGTACTGAAGCTTTCTTT
>many|TRBV4-2|-|TRBJ1-5
CASSQGGNQPQHF
TGTGCCAGCAGCCAGGGGGGGAATCAGCCCCAGCATTTT
>few|TRBV20-1|-|TRBJ2-7
CSAREGYSGLVYF
TGCAGTGCTAGGGAGGGGTACAGTGGGTTGGTGTACTTC
>many|TRBV19|TRBD2|TRBJ2-4
CASSPGTSGNVVTKNIQYF
TGTGCCAGTAGTCCTGGGACTAGCGGGAATGTGGTAACCAAAAACATTCAGTACTTC
>many|TRBV19|TRBD1|TRBJ1-1
CASKPGQGRLGTEASF
TGTGCCAGTAAACCCGGACAGGGGAGATTGGGCACTGAAGCTTCCTTT
>many|TRBV30|-|TRBJ1-3
CAWRSSGNTIYF
TGTGCCTGGAGGAGCTCTGGAAACACCATATATTTT
>-|TRBV5-1|-|TRBJ2-7
CASSLQGFDEQYF
TGCGCCAGCAGCTTGCAGGGTTTCGACGAGCAGTACTTC
>-|TRBV20-1|-|TRBJ2-2
CSVSGVGAGELFF
TGCAGTGTTTCGGGGGTCGGGGCCGGGGAGCTGTTTTTT
>-|TRBV28|TRBD1|TRBJ1-6
CASRQGTGSPLHF
TGTGCCAGCAGACAGGGGACGGGGTCACCCCTCCACTTT
>-|TRBV7-8|-|TRBJ2-7
CASSGVDLGRFYEQYF
TGTGCCAGCAGCGGGGTCGACCTGGGTCGTTTCTACGAGCAGTACTTC
>-|TRBV19|TRBD1|TRBJ1-1
CASSIGTGGTEAFF
TGTGCCAGTAGTATCGGGACAGGGGGCACTGAAGCTTTCTTT
>many|TRBV25-1|-|TRBJ1-6
CASSAGTSPLHF
TGTGCCAGCAGTGCAGGGACCTCACCCCTCCACTTT
>many|TRBV6-5|-|TRBJ1-2
CASSRAGHYGYTF
TGTGCCAGCAGTCGGGCGGGACATTATGGCTACACCTTC
>many|TRBV12-3/TRBV12-4|TRBD1|TRBJ2-2
CASSQPGGGGELFF
TGTGCCAGCAGTCAACCAGGGGGCGGCGGGGAGCTGTTTTTT
>-|TRBV12-3/TRBV12-4|-|TRBJ1-1
CASSLGSLGTEAFF
TGTGCCAGCAGTTTAGGCAGCCTTGGGACTGAAGCTTTCTTT
>many|TRBV28|TRBD1|TRBJ1-6
CASSSWTGQISPLHF
TGTGCCAGCAGTTCTTGGACAGGGCAAATTTCACCCCTCCACTTT
>many|TRBV6-5|-|TRBJ2-7
CASSISADPSYEQYF
TGTGCCAGCTCTATTTCAGCGGACCCATCCTACGAGCAGTACTTC
>-|TRBV20-1|-|TRBJ2-5
CSLVASRRLETQYF
TGCAGTCTAGTAGCCAGTCGGAGGTTAGAGACCCAGTACTTC
>many|TRBV27|TRBD1|TRBJ2-5
CASSTRTGGVRETQYF
TGTGCCAGCAGTACTAGGACAGGGGGCGTCAGGGAGACCCAGTACTTC
>-|TRBV6-1|-|TRBJ1-1
CASSKRPGTEAFF
TGTGCCAGCAGTAAAAGGCCCGGCACTGAGGCTTTCTTT
>many|TRBV28|-|TRBJ1-1
CASSLSTPGLSEAFF
TGTGCCAGCAGTTTGTCGACTCCAGGGTTGAGTGAAGCTTTCTTT
>-|TRBV2|-|TRBJ1-6
CASSGTTSTSSPLHF
TGTGCCAGCAGCGGAACGACATCTACCAGTTCACCCCTCCACTTT
>many|TRBV28|-|TRBJ1-1
CASSLKGKAFF
TGTGCCAGCAGTTTGAAAGGTAAAGCTTTCTTT
>-|TRBV30|TRBD1|TRBJ2-2
CAWSVMTGFMLSNTGELFF
TGTGCCTGGAGTGTAATGACAGGGTTTATGCTATCGAACACCGGGGAGCTGTTTTTT
>-|TRBV24-1|TRBD2|TRBJ2-7
CATSRRESGEQYF
TGTGCCACCAGTAGGCGGGAGTCGGGCGAGCAGTACTTC
>many|TRBV6-2/TRBV6-3|-|TRBJ2-5
CASRHRRDETQYF
TGTGCCAGCAGACACCGTAGGGATGAGACCCAGTACTTC
>-|TRBV7-8|-|TRBJ2-2
CASSALNWVKLNTGELFF
TGTGCCAGCAGCGCACTAAATTGGGTGAAACTGAACACCGGGGAGCTGTTTTTT
>many|TRBV28|-|TRBJ2-5
CASMRGGWETQYF
TGTGCCAGCATGCGTGGGGGATGGGAGACCCAGTACTTC
>many|TRBV20-1|TRBD2|TRBJ2-5
CSASISGGGQETQYF
TGCAGTGCCTCGATAAGCGGGGGGGGCCAAGAGACCCAGTACTTC